The 30 T cell receptor beta chains reported below all come from one sample, sequenced in a study of PD-1 blockade in classical Hodgkin lymphoma. Time point noted: cycle 4 day 1 (C4D1), after six to seven weeks of nivolumab. Every patient had relapsed following autologous stem cell transplantation, and cohorts differed in brentuximab vedotin exposure. Some clones are missing from TCRdb's copy, which holds only in-frame ones; the method was immunoSEQ multiplex PCR. The sample contains around 9,600 clones, around nine tenths of which appear only once. Sequenced here: peripheral blood mononuclear cells (PBMCs), sampled before the fourth cycle of nivolumab. The origin of the receptors is a human donor with classical Hodgkin lymphoma.

The rearrangement links TRBV6-5 to TRBJ1-2, with D possibly matching TRBD1 (6 bases). The CDR3 consists of 12 residues. With 5 bases removed from V and 5 bases from J, the gap between germline ends came to 9 bases. CDR1 and CDR2 from the germline V gene are MNHEY and SVGAGI. The CDR3 nucleotides are TGTGCCAGCAGTCCACAGGGTTATGGCTACACCTTC. Protein product: CASSPQGYGYTF.

The chain employs TRBV4-1 and TRBJ2-2; TRBD1 might be the D (5 bases). From germline, CDR1 is MGHRA and CDR2 YSYEKL. This CDR3 spans 14 amino acids. The V end was cut by 4 bases, the J end by 6 bases, with 12 bases between. The CDR3 DNA reads as TGCGCCAGCAGCCGGCAGGGTAGGCCCGGGGAGCTGTTTTTT. Protein product: CASSRQGRPGELFF.

With respect to this clone: Mismatch with germline at one junction end may stem from a read error. The same CDR3 can be traced to other DNA sequences in this sample. The rearrangement uses TRBV5-6 and TRBJ2-3; tentatively, D is TRBD2 (6 bases). CDR1 is SGHDT and CDR2 is YYEEEE in the germline V gene. The CDR3 totals 12 residues. The CDR3 loop reads CASSLGGDTQYF. The CDR3, as DNA: TGCGCCAGCAGCTTGGGGGGTGATACGCAGTATTTT.

The CDR3 region is CASRKGHQNEKLFF. The DNA for the CDR3 is TGCGCCAGCAGGAAGGGACACCAGAATGAAAAACTGTTTTTT. The chain carries TRBV4-1 and TRBJ1-4, with D perhaps matching TRBD1 (6 bases). The V and J ends lost 6 bases and 5 bases respectively, with 13 bases between them. The germline V gene encodes CDR1 MGHRA and CDR2 YSYEKL. The CDR3 spans 14 residues.

V usage is TRBV5-1 and J usage is TRBJ2-7, with TRBD1 identical over 7 bases. The CDR3 sequence is 15 residues long. The J segment lost 0 bases and the V segment lost 4 bases, leaving 7 bases of the junction unmatched. Germline CDR1 reads SGHRS; CDR2 reads YFSETQ. This CDR3 is CASSVTGTVSYEQYF. CDR3 bases: TGCGCCAGCAGCGTGACCGGGACAGTCTCCTACGAGCAGTACTTC.

The gene calls are TRBV28 and TRBJ1-3; D remains ambiguous. Trimming left V 3 bases short and J 4 bases short, with 1 base between. Germline V gives CDR1 MDHEN, CDR2 SYDVKM. The CDR3 covers 11 residues. DNA of the CDR3: TGTGCCAGCAGTTTGGGAAACACCATATATTTT. Encoded protein: CASSLGNTIYF. Together with reference TRBV28 and TRBJ1-3, the CDR3 gives the full variable domain: DVKVTQSSRYLVKRTGEKVFLECVQDMDHENMFWYRQDPGLGLRLIYFSYDVKMKEKGDIPEGYSVSREKKERFSLILESASTNQTSMYLCASSLGNTIYFGEGSWLTVV.

The CDR3 protein is CASSLEQGVPYEQYF. CDR3 bases: TGTGCCAGCAGCTTGGAACAGGGGGTCCCCTACGAGCAGTACTTC. This chain links TRBV5-6 with TRBJ2-7; TRBD1 agrees at 8 bases. V lost 0 bases to trimming and J lost 2 bases; unmatched junction nucleotides: 4. The CDR3 extends over 15 amino acids. Germline lookup yields CDR1 SGHDT and CDR2 YYEEEE. Complete variable domain (other parts from reference TRBV5-6 and TRBJ2-7): DAGVTQSPTHLIKTRGQQVTLRCSPKSGHDTVSWYQQALGQGPQFIFQYYEEEERQRGNFPDRFSGHQFPNYSSELNVNALLLGDSALYLCASSLEQGVPYEQYFGPGTRLTVT.

This clone came up once. The chain is built from TRBV2 and TRBJ2-7, with TRBD1 matching 9 bases. Per the germline V gene, CDR1 is SNHLY and CDR2 is FYNNEI. Germline trimming cut 8 bases from V and 3 bases from J; bases unmatched to any gene: 5. This CDR3 contains 13 residues. CDR3 loop: CASGWDRDYEQYF. Written as DNA, the CDR3 is TGTGCCAGCGGCTGGGACAGGGACTACGAGCAGTACTTC.

J is TRBJ1-3 and V is TRBV2, with 8 bases lining up with TRBD1. Germline CDR1 and CDR2: SNHLY and FYNNEI. The CDR3 has 15 residues. After removal of 8 bases from V and 1 base from J, the junction contained 7 bases not matched to a gene. CDR3 sequence: CASGRQGISGNTIYF. As DNA, the CDR3 is TGTGCCAGCGGGAGACAGGGGATATCTGGAAACACCATATATTTT.

The chain has TRBV10-3 and TRBJ2-7; 10 nucleotides line up with TRBD2. The trim removed 0 bases at V and 5 bases at J, leaving 13 bases unmatched. CDR3 length: 18 residues. The germline V gene has CDR1 ENHRY and CDR2 SYGVKD. The CDR3 nucleotides read TGTGCCATCAGTGAGTCGGAGGAGCGGGGGGGAAGAACTGACGAGCAGTACTTC. Translation gives CAISESEERGGRTDEQYF.

The genes are TRBV29-1 and TRBJ2-1; tentatively, D is TRBD2 (6 bases). The V gene lost 7 bases and the J gene lost 9 bases, with 25 bases spanning the gap. This CDR3 is built from 15 residues. Germline assignment: CDR1 SQVTM and CDR2 ANQGSEA. The CDR3 is CSAEGGGGVFGEQFF. CDR3 bases: TGCAGCGCCGAGGGAGGTGGAGGGGTCTTTGGTGAGCAGTTCTTC.

This chain connects TRBV19 to TRBJ2-6; the D is unclear. Germline V gene lookup returns CDR1 LNHDA and CDR2 SQIVND (reference sequence). The V end was cut by 4 bases, the J end by 4 bases, with 11 bases between. The CDR3 spans 15 residues. The CDR3 sequence is CASSSVGNGANVLTF. DNA for the CDR3: TGTGCCAGTAGTAGCGTGGGAAACGGGGCCAACGTCCTGACTTTC.

The chain links TRBV11-1 to TRBJ2-1; the D gene is possibly TRBD1 (6 bases). V was clipped by 4 bases and J by 2 bases, with 12 bases between them. The germline V gene encodes CDR1 SGHAT and CDR2 FQDESV (reference sequence). CDR3 size: 15 residues. This CDR3 is CASSSTGYPYNEQFF. The CDR3 DNA is TGTGCCAGCAGCTCTACAGGGTACCCCTACAATGAGCAGTTCTTC.

V gene TRBV4-1 combines with J gene TRBJ1-5; D is perhaps TRBD1 (6 bases). Looked up from germline, CDR1 is MGHRA and CDR2 is YSYEKL. CDR3 length: 15 amino acids. V lost 0 bases and J 1 base, leaving 7 bases between the germline ends. In nucleotides, the CDR3 is TGCGCCAGCAGCCAAGAAGACAGGAGCAATCAGCCCCAGCATTTT. Amino acid sequence: CASSQEDRSNQPQHF.

V and J are TRBV5-1 and TRBJ1-3; D call uncertain. The V and J ends lost 4 bases and 0 bases respectively, with 5 bases between them. The CDR3 covers 13 residues. The germline V gene has CDR1 SGHRS and CDR2 YFSETQ. The DNA for the CDR3 is TGCGCCAGCAGCAGTTTCTCTGGAAACACCATATATTTT. Translation gives CASSSFSGNTIYF. The full variable domain, completed using reference TRBV5-1 and TRBJ1-3, is KAGVTQTPRYLIKTRGQQVTLSCSPISGHRSVSWYQQTPGQGLQFLFEYFSETQRNKGNFPGRFSGRQFSNSRSEMNVSTLELGDSALYLCASSSFSGNTIYFGEGSWLTVV.

This chain uses TRBV7-2 with TRBJ2-1, with 8 nucleotides matching TRBD2. V was pared by 4 bases and J by 4 bases, with 6 bases of the junction left unmatched. The CDR3 extends over 15 amino acids. Germline V lookup: CDR1 SGHTA, CDR2 FQGNSA. CDR3 sequence (DNA): TGTGCCAGCAGCTCGGGGGGGCCCCCTTACAATGAGCAGTTCTTC. It specifies CASSSGGPPYNEQFF.

This clone has only one observation. The chain has TRBV12-5 and TRBJ2-7; TRBD2 might be the D (5 bases). With 4 bases removed from V and 2 bases from J, the gap between germline ends came to 18 bases. This CDR3 is 16 amino acids long. CDR1 and CDR2 (germline): LGHNT, FRNRAP. The CDR3 here is CASGSVSGRKPYEQYF. The CDR3 bases are TGTGCTAGTGGTTCGGTCTCGGGAAGGAAGCCCTACGAGCAGTACTTC. Supplemented by reference TRBV12-5 and TRBJ2-7, the full variable domain reads DARVTQTPRHKVTEMGQEVTMRCQPILGHNTVFWYRQTMMQGLELLAYFRNRAPLDDSGMPKDRFSAEMPDATLATLKIQPSEPRDSAVYFCASGSVSGRKPYEQYFGPGTRLTVT.

This clone was counted only a few times. The V call is TRBV27, the J call TRBJ1-2; D ambiguous. CDR3 length: 13 amino acids. Germline V gene sequence: CDR1 MNHEY, CDR2 SMNVEV (reference sequence). V was shortened by 3 bases and J by 4 bases, with 9 bases between the two germline ends. The CDR3 region has the DNA TGTGCCAGCAGTTTGCGGGGTGCCTATGGCTACACCTTC. As protein: CASSLRGAYGYTF.

The gene calls are TRBV10-3 and TRBJ2-5, with D uncertain. Germline CDR1 and CDR2: ENHRY and SYGVKD. The CDR3 loop spans 14 amino acids. Trimming took 1 base from V and 5 from J, leaving 11 bases between them. The CDR3 DNA follows: TGTGCCATCAGTGAGTTAAAGGTTTTTGAGACCCAGTACTTC. Encoded protein: CAISELKVFETQYF.

The V gene is TRBV28, the J gene TRBJ1-2, with TRBD1 as a possible D gene (5 bases). Germline V gene sequence: CDR1 MDHEN, CDR2 SYDVKM. The CDR3 extends over 13 amino acids. V gave up 7 bases and J gave up 4 bases, with 13 bases separating them. This CDR3 reads CASTLGVTYGYTF. The CDR3 DNA reads as TGTGCCAGCACCCTAGGGGTCACCTATGGCTACACCTTC.

The chain links TRBV6-6 to TRBJ2-7; possible D gene TRBD1, 6 bases. CDR3 size: 15 residues. The V gene's germline CDR1 is MNHNY and CDR2 SVGAGI (reference sequence). The V end lost 6 bases, the J end lost 0 bases, and 15 bases lay between the germline ends. In nucleotides, the CDR3 is TGTGCCAGCAGAACCCAGGGGACCAACTCCTACGAGCAGTACTTC. Protein sequence: CASRTQGTNSYEQYF.

Note on this clone: One end of the junction varies from germline; a read error may be responsible. The chain recombines TRBV7-7 with TRBJ2-7; 12 bases line up with TRBD2. Germline V gene lookup returns CDR1 SSHAT and CDR2 FNYEAQ (reference sequence). The CDR3 is 13 amino acids. The CDR3, as DNA: TGTGCTAGCAGCTTACTAGCGGGGGGCGAGCAGTACTTC. Translating gives CASSLLAGGEQYF.

The rearrangement joins TRBV5-1 to TRBJ2-6; D might be TRBD1 (5 bases). Trimming shortened V by 1 base and J by 1 base, and 9 bases separated the two germline ends. The CDR3 totals 16 residues. CDR1 SGHRS and CDR2 YFSETQ come from the germline V gene. The CDR3 here is CASSLQGTSGANVLTF. The DNA of the CDR3 is TGCGCCAGCAGCTTGCAGGGAACTTCTGGGGCCAACGTCCTGACTTTC.

The rearrangement links TRBV5-1 to TRBJ2-5, with D unresolved. The germline V gene encodes CDR1 SGHRS and CDR2 YFSETQ. V dropped 6 bases and J dropped 1 base, with 16 bases sitting between them. CDR3 length: 15 amino acids. The CDR3 here is CASTFSPQGQETQYF. The DNA of the CDR3 is TGCGCCAGCACCTTTTCCCCGCAAGGCCAAGAGACCCAGTACTTC.

V is TRBV7-9 and J is TRBJ2-5; no clear D. Per germline, CDR1 SEHNR and CDR2 FQNEAQ (reference sequence). The ends were cut back, 3 bases at V and 4 bases at J, with 3 bases in the middle. CDR3 size: 11 residues. Here the CDR3 DNA reads TGTGCCAGCAGCTTGGCAGAGACCCAGTACTTC. Translation: CASSLAETQYF.

This chain uses TRBV7-9 with TRBJ1-5, with D possibly TRBD1 on 6 matching bases. Germline values: CDR1 SEHNR, CDR2 FQNEAQ (reference sequence). The V end was cut by 5 bases, the J end by 3 bases, with 14 bases between. The CDR3 extends over 15 amino acids. Written as DNA, the CDR3 is TGTGCCAGCAGCCACGCCTCAGGGGCCAATCAGCCCCAGCATTTT. Its translation is CASSHASGANQPQHF.

This CDR3 is CASSPPGTRETQYF. CDR3 nucleotides: TGTGCCAGCTCACCACCTGGGACGAGAGAGACCCAGTACTTC. The chain couples TRBV18 to TRBJ2-5; either TRBD1 or TRBD2 may supply D (5 bases each). The CDR3 is 14 residues long. V was clipped by 0 bases and J by 4 bases, with 9 bases between them. The germline CDR1 and CDR2 sequences are KGHSH and LQKENI.

Comment on this clone: The missing conserved phenylalanine or tryptophan at the end of this CDR3 makes a read error likely. This chain connects TRBV25-1 to TRBJ1-6, with TRBD1 matching over 8 bases. Germline lookup yields CDR1 MGHDK and CDR2 SYGVNS. This CDR3 comprises 18 residues. Trimming took 6 bases from V and 7 from J; bases not matched to a gene: 17. CDR3: CASSKPMGAGQVNSPLHL. CDR3 nucleotides: TGTGCCAGCAGCAAACCAATGGGCGCGGGACAGGTCAATTCACCCCTCCACCTT.

The rearrangement links TRBV29-1 to TRBJ2-5, with 10 positions matching TRBD1. With 4 bases clipped from V and 2 bases from J, the junction kept 4 bases outside the gene matches. The CDR3 totals 14 residues. Per the germline V gene, CDR1 is SQVTM and CDR2 is ANQGSEA. The chain's CDR3 is CSVGGTGVQETQYF. The CDR3 DNA reads as TGCAGCGTTGGGGGGACAGGGGTTCAAGAGACCCAGTACTTC.

The chain employs TRBV11-2 and TRBJ1-1; no reliable D call. The CDR3 consists of 12 residues. Germline CDR1 reads SGHAT; CDR2 reads FQNNGV. Deletions cut 0 bases from V and 8 bases from J, with 7 bases between. DNA for the CDR3: TGTGCCAGCAGCTTAGATCAAGGGGAAGCTTTCTTT. Protein product: CASSLDQGEAFF.